The 14 T cell receptor beta chains given below trace back to one sample, sequenced in a study of vaccination and CD4 T cells after COVID-19. Noted time point: late sampling 161 to 241 days after vaccination in a few convalescent patients. Using its own MiXCR run on the PCR reads, TCRdb lists one record per CDR3 protein. The data contain about 39,000 distinct CDR3 sequences, 35% to 45% of them singletons. The sample was CD4+ T cells from blood, taken about 7 months after SARS-CoV-2 vaccination. These receptors originate from a human donor who had recovered from COVID-19.

The rearrangement links TRBV27 to TRBJ1-2; D remains ambiguous. CDR1 and CDR2 from the germline V gene are MNHEY and SMNVEV (reference sequence). The length of the CDR3 is 16 residues. Between the trimmed V and J ends, which lost 0 bases and 4 bases, there was a span of 15 bases. The CDR3 DNA reads as TGTGCCAGCAGTTTATCCGGCGGACGGAAGATCTATGGCTACACCTTC. Its translation is CASSLSGGRKIYGYTF.

The V and J genes are TRBV6-1 and TRBJ2-7; D uncertain. The V gene's germline CDR1 is MNHNS and CDR2 SASEGT. V was cut by 3 bases and J by 0 bases, with 9 bases left in between. The CDR3 consists of 14 residues. CDR3 DNA sequence: TGTGCCAGCAGTGATCGATGGGGCTCCTACGAGCAGTACTTC. Its protein is CASSDRWGSYEQYF.

A note on this clonotype: This could be a read error, since a much larger clone is one nucleotide away. The conserved phenylalanine or tryptophan normally closing the CDR3 is absent here, so this likely arose from a read error. The chain couples TRBV7-2 to TRBJ1-5, with 7 nucleotides matching TRBD1. V shed 5 bases and J 9 bases; nucleotides not matched to a gene: 4. This CDR3 has 12 residues. Per the germline V gene, CDR1 is SGHTA and CDR2 is FQGNSA. CDR3 sequence (DNA): TGTGCCAGCAGCCCCCGACAGGGGCCCCAGCATCTT. This translates into CASSPRQGPQHL.

In its sample, this clonotype was seen a few times. The rearrangement links TRBV7-9 to TRBJ2-1; D gene uncertain. Germline CDR1 is SEHNR and CDR2 is FQNEAQ (reference sequence). This CDR3 spans 13 amino acids. The V gene lost 0 bases and the J gene lost 8 bases, with 8 bases spanning the gap. CDR3 region: CASSLASADEQFF. The CDR3, as DNA: TGTGCCAGCAGCTTAGCCAGTGCGGATGAGCAGTTCTTC.

This clonotype was observed a handful of times. The chain employs TRBV27 and TRBJ1-1, with D perhaps TRBD1 (5 bases). Germline V gene data show CDR1 as MNHEY and CDR2 as SMNVEV (reference sequence). Between the trimmed V and J ends, which lost 0 bases and 6 bases, there was a span of 8 bases. CDR3 length: 13 amino acids. CDR3 in amino acids: CASSLSGVAEAFF. The CDR3 DNA reads as TGTGCCAGCAGTTTATCGGGGGTCGCTGAAGCTTTCTTT.

V and J are TRBV5-4 and TRBJ2-7; D gene unclear. Germline CDR1 SGHNT, CDR2 YYREEE (reference sequence). This CDR3 has 13 amino acids. With 0 bases removed from V and 3 bases from J, the gap between germline ends came to 7 bases. CDR3 bases: TGTGCCAGCAGCTTGGGCGCAAACTACGAGCAGTACTTC. Translated, it gives CASSLGANYEQYF.

The chain has TRBV12-3 or TRBV12-4 and TRBJ1-5; D is perhaps TRBD1 (6 bases). The CDR3 sequence is 15 residues long. Trimming cost V 3 bases and J 4 bases, with 13 bases left between them. In DNA, the CDR3 is TGTGCCAGCAGTTTTGGTAGGGGGGGAAATCAGCCCCAGCATTTT. Residues: CASSFGRGGNQPQHF.

V usage is TRBV15 and J usage is TRBJ2-5; D ambiguous. The V and J ends lost 7 bases and 0 bases respectively, with 9 bases between them. The CDR3 spans 13 residues. Germline V gene data show CDR1 as LNHNV and CDR2 as YYDKDF (reference sequence). CDR3 in amino acids: CATMDGDQETQYF. For the CDR3, the DNA is TGTGCCACCATGGATGGAGACCAAGAGACCCAGTACTTC.

V usage is TRBV7-9 and J usage is TRBJ2-1; D possibly corresponds to TRBD2 (6 bases). CDR3 length equals 15 residues. Trimming removed 5 bases from V and 4 bases from J, with 15 bases in between. CDR1 SEHNR and CDR2 FQNEAQ come from the germline V gene (reference sequence). This chain's CDR3 is CASSPFGGNYNEQFF. The CDR3 region has the DNA TGTGCCAGCAGCCCCTTCGGGGGTAATTACAATGAGCAGTTCTTC.

CDR3 coding DNA: TGCAGTGCAAGGGACTACAATCAGCCCCAGCATTTT. Its protein is CSARDYNQPQHF. The V gene is TRBV20-1, the J gene TRBJ1-5, with D possibly matching TRBD1 (5 bases). Trimming stripped 6 bases from V and 3 bases from J, with 9 bases between. From germline, CDR1 is DFQATT and CDR2 SNEGSKA (reference sequence). This CDR3 is built from 12 residues.

The chain uses TRBV4-2 and TRBJ2-2; TRBD2 matches at 7 bases. J was trimmed by 8 bases and V by 0 bases; bases with no gene match: 6. This CDR3 region has 15 residues. Germline assignment: CDR1 LGHNA and CDR2 YNFKEQ. DNA for the CDR3: TGTGCCAGCAGCCAAGAGCTCGGGACTACGGGGGAGCTGTTTTTT. Translating gives CASSQELGTTGELFF.

This chain joins TRBV30 and TRBJ1-6, with unresolved D. The V end lost 0 bases, the J end lost 7 bases, and 10 bases lay between the germline ends. The CDR3 has 14 residues. Looked up from germline, CDR1 is GTSNPN and CDR2 is SVGIG (reference sequence). CDR3 loop: CAWSVRSVNSPLHF. The CDR3 nucleotides are TGTGCCTGGAGTGTACGAAGCGTAAATTCACCCCTCCACTTT.

V gene TRBV6-1 combines with J gene TRBJ2-1, with 9 bases identical to TRBD1. Unmatched junction bases numbered 11, after V lost 7 bases and J lost 4 bases. The CDR3 spans 16 residues. Germline V gene data show CDR1 as MNHNS and CDR2 as SASEGT. CDR3 sequence: CASTGIGTGFYNEQFF. The CDR3 DNA is TGTGCCAGCACCGGAATAGGGACAGGGTTTTACAATGAGCAGTTCTTC.

The J gene is TRBJ1-6, the V gene TRBV19; D gene ambiguous. Trimming left V 9 bases short and J 7 bases short, with 13 bases between. In germline, CDR1 is LNHDA, CDR2 SQIVND (reference sequence). The CDR3 is 13 residues long. The CDR3: CARRATGNSPLHF. DNA for the CDR3: TGTGCCAGACGGGCAACGGGGAATTCACCCCTCCACTTT.